Following are 31 T cell receptor beta chains from one sample sequenced in a study of blood T cells in healthy people across ages. A J-beta primer mix and a sample-barcoded 5' primer were used in a second PCR of roughly 6 to 11 cycles. TCRdb reanalysed the 5' RACE reads using MiXCR and keeps one entry per CDR3 protein. The data hold about 680,000 distinct CDR3 sequences, with 49% observed a single time. The material sequenced was blood. All receptors come from a woman in her fifties or sixties in good health.

The V call is TRBV18, the J call TRBJ2-3; D gene unclear. Germline CDR1 is KGHSH and CDR2 is LQKENI. The CDR3 is 15 amino acids. Trimming took 3 bases from V and 2 from J, leaving 12 bases between them. The CDR3 DNA is TGTGCCAGCTCACCTGAGGTCCCCCTCACAGATACGCAGTATTTT. It translates to CASSPEVPLTDTQYF.

At least ten counts were recorded for this clonotype. The genes are TRBV4-2 and TRBJ2-7; no clear D. Trimming removed 0 bases from V and 6 bases from J, with 15 bases in between. CDR3 size: 15 residues. The germline V gene encodes CDR1 LGHNA and CDR2 YNFKEQ. The CDR3 reads CASSQETVIGSEQYF. The CDR3 DNA is TGTGCCAGCAGCCAAGAAACGGTAATTGGATCCGAGCAGTACTTC.

Turning to this clonotype: Mismatch with germline at one junction end may stem from a read error. V usage is TRBV7-3 and J usage is TRBJ2-1, with D tentatively TRBD1 or TRBD2 (5 bases each). This CDR3 is 16 amino acids long. Germline CDR1 SGHTA, CDR2 FQGTGA. CDR3 in amino acids: CTSSLDPAGALNEQFF. The CDR3 DNA reads as TGTACCAGCAGCTTAGACCCGGCCGGGGCCCTCAATGAGCAGTTCTTC.

J is TRBJ2-3 and V is TRBV5-1, with D hard to call. Germline V gene sequence: CDR1 SGHRS, CDR2 YFSETQ. Trimming removed 4 bases at V and 4 bases at J, with 19 bases between. The CDR3 runs to 16 residues. CDR3 amino acids: CASSLGLVQSPDTQYF. The CDR3 bases are TGCGCCAGCAGCCTGGGTCTGGTACAAAGCCCAGATACGCAGTATTTT.

The rearrangement links TRBV28 to TRBJ2-7; possibly TRBD1 for D (6 bases). Trimming cost V 10 bases and J 10 bases, with 20 bases left between them. The CDR3 is 12 amino acids. From germline, CDR1 is MDHEN and CDR2 SYDVKM. CDR3 nucleotide sequence: TGTGCCACCGGGGACACCCGATTCACCCAGTACTTC. This gives the protein CATGDTRFTQYF.

In its sample, this clonotype was seen a few times. The genes are TRBV2 and TRBJ1-2, with a tentative D call TRBD1 (6 bases). This CDR3 spans 15 amino acids. The V gene lost 3 bases and the J gene lost 4 bases, with 15 bases spanning the gap. Germline lookup yields CDR1 SNHLY and CDR2 FYNNEI. The CDR3 spells CASSDRAGVGYGYTF. CDR3 nucleotide sequence: TGTGCCAGCAGTGACCGCGCAGGGGTTGGCTATGGCTACACCTTC.

Written as DNA, the CDR3 is TGTGCCAGCAGCTCTACCGGGACAGGGGACTACAATGAGCAGTTCTTC. This translates into CASSSTGTGDYNEQFF. The V call is TRBV7-9, the J call TRBJ2-1; 10 bases map to TRBD1. V lost 4 bases, J lost 3 bases, and 6 bases stayed unmatched. The CDR3 is 16 amino acids. Germline V gene data show CDR1 as SEHNR and CDR2 as FQNEAQ (reference sequence).

This chain uses TRBV20-1 with TRBJ2-7; 7 positions agree with TRBD2. V lost 0 bases and J lost 2; bases outside the gene matches: 4. The CDR3 sequence is 14 residues long. Per germline, CDR1 DFQATT and CDR2 SNEGSKA (reference sequence). CDR3: CSAREGGGTYEQYF. The CDR3 DNA follows: TGCAGTGCTAGAGAGGGGGGGGGAACCTACGAGCAGTACTTC.

V usage is TRBV20-1 and J usage is TRBJ2-7; D perhaps matches TRBD2 (6 bases). This CDR3 comprises 13 residues. Germline loops: CDR1 DFQATT, CDR2 SNEGSKA (reference sequence). Trimming removed 6 bases from V and 2 bases from J, with 14 bases in between. The CDR3 protein is CSAGRPPTYEQYF. DNA for the CDR3: TGCAGTGCCGGGAGACCCCCAACCTACGAGCAGTACTTC.

The chain has TRBV24-1 and TRBJ2-5; D possibly corresponds to TRBD1 (6 bases). CDR3 size: 15 residues. Germline lookup yields CDR1 KGHDR and CDR2 SFDVKD. Trimming stripped 2 bases from V and 1 base from J, with 10 bases between. The CDR3 region has the DNA TGTGCCACCAGTGATTGGGGACATCCCCAAGAGACCCAGTACTTC. This encodes CATSDWGHPQETQYF.

This clonotype was counted once. The chain uses TRBV20-1 and TRBJ2-4; D is ambiguous. This CDR3 has 15 residues. Germline CDR1 DFQATT, CDR2 SNEGSKA (reference sequence). V was pared by 3 bases and J by 0 bases, with 12 bases between. The CDR3 bases are TGCAGTGCTAGGATCCCTAAAATAGCCAAAAACATTCAGTACTTC. Protein: CSARIPKIAKNIQYF.

This clonotype was observed a few times. The J gene is TRBJ2-4, the V gene TRBV6-1, with 7 positions matching TRBD1. Germline V gives CDR1 MNHNS, CDR2 SASEGT. V dropped 4 bases and J dropped 6; count of bases not matched to a gene: 6. The CDR3 length is 14 residues. DNA of the CDR3: TGTGCCAGCAGTGCGGGACAGAGGGGAAACATTCAGTACTTC. Amino acids: CASSAGQRGNIQYF.

A note on this clonotype: Being one base from a much bigger clone, this may be a read error. This rearrangement joins TRBV7-2 to TRBJ2-7, with TRBD2 as a possible D gene (5 bases). CDR3 size: 15 residues. The ends were cut back, 6 bases at V and 2 bases at J, with 17 bases in the middle. Germline V CDR1 and CDR2: SGHTA, FQGNSA. The CDR3 sequence is CASRSIVERTYEQYF. DNA for the CDR3: TGTGCCAGCAGATCCATAGTCGAGCGGACCTACGAGCAGTACTTC.

The chain is built from TRBV7-2 and TRBJ2-6, with D perhaps TRBD1 or TRBD2 (5 bases each). Germline V gene data show CDR1 as SGHTA and CDR2 as FQGNSA. CDR3 length: 16 residues. V lost 5 bases to trimming and J lost 0 bases, with 11 bases between them. As DNA, the CDR3 is TGTGCCAGCAGCACGGGACCGATCTCTGGGGCCAACGTCCTGACTTTC. Translation: CASSTGPISGANVLTF.

This clonotype has a handful of counts. V and J are TRBV5-1 and TRBJ1-1; no clear D. Trimming took 2 bases from V and 9 from J, leaving 14 bases between them. Germline-derived CDR1 and CDR2 are SGHRS and YFSETQ. The CDR3 runs 13 residues. CDR3 in DNA: TGCGCCAGCAGCTTCGGGAAAAACGAACAAGCTTTCTTT. Translation gives CASSFGKNEQAFF. The full variable domain, in which reference TRBV5-1 and TRBJ1-1 provide the parts outside the CDR3, is KAGVTQTPRYLIKTRGQQVTLSCSPISGHRSVSWYQQTPGQGLQFLFEYFSETQRNKGNFPGRFSGRQFSNSRSEMNVSTLELGDSALYLCASSFGKNEQAFFGQGTRLTVV.

This chain joins TRBV9 and TRBJ2-7; D may be TRBD1 (5 bases). The germline gives CDR1 SGDLS, CDR2 YYNGEE. The V end lost 0 bases, the J end lost 2 bases, and 12 bases lay between the germline ends. The CDR3 spans 15 residues. The DNA for the CDR3 is TGTGCCAGCAGCGTAGGTGGGGAAGGGGCCTACGAGCAGTACTTC. Translating it yields CASSVGGEGAYEQYF.

The genes are TRBV4-3 and TRBJ2-3; 12 nucleotides align to TRBD2. J lost 4 bases, V lost 0 bases, and 5 bases had no gene match. The CDR3 extends over 17 amino acids. Germline-derived CDR1 and CDR2 are LGHNA and YSLEER. The CDR3, as DNA: TGCGCCAGCAGCCAAGATATCCTAGCGGGAGGGTCAGATACGCAGTATTTT. It translates to CASSQDILAGGSDTQYF.

This clonotype was counted only a few times. V usage is TRBV28 and J usage is TRBJ2-3, with 7 bases matching TRBD2. J gave up 3 bases and V 1 base, and 13 bases lay outside the gene matches. Germline assignment: CDR1 MDHEN and CDR2 SYDVKM. There are 18 residues in the CDR3. DNA for the CDR3: TGTGCCAGCAGTTTATTATGGCTGATCGGGCGGGAGACAGATACGCAGTATTTT. This translates into CASSLLWLIGRETDTQYF.

This chain links TRBV20-1 with TRBJ2-3; D possibly corresponds to TRBD2 (6 bases). CDR1 is DFQATT, CDR2 SNEGSKA, per germline (reference sequence). Trimming removed 5 bases at V and 2 bases at J, with 14 bases between. The CDR3 sequence is 14 residues long. The CDR3 region has the DNA TGCAGTGCTGTGCTAGCGATCACCACAGATACGCAGTATTTT. Translation: CSAVLAITTDTQYF.

The genes are TRBV20-1 and TRBJ1-6; the D is unclear. Germline-derived CDR1 and CDR2 are DFQATT and SNEGSKA (reference sequence). This CDR3 spans 16 amino acids. Between the trimmed V and J ends, which lost 5 bases and 4 bases, there was a span of 18 bases. The CDR3 reads CSAGPPGHLYNSPLHF. The CDR3 DNA reads as TGCAGTGCTGGCCCACCGGGCCACCTTTATAATTCACCCCTCCACTTT.

The sample holds a few counts of this clonotype. The chain is built from TRBV12-3 or TRBV12-4 and TRBJ2-2; D gene ambiguous. CDR3 length: 15 residues. V was cut by 3 bases and J by 2 bases, with 10 bases left in between. CDR3 sequence reads: CASSLWRSNTGELFF. The CDR3 nucleotides read TGTGCCAGCAGTTTGTGGCGATCTAACACCGGGGAGCTGTTTTTT.

Only one count was recorded for this clonotype. This chain connects TRBV20-1 to TRBJ2-5; TRBD2 is a possible D gene (6 bases). The V end lost 7 bases, the J end lost 5 bases, and 17 bases lay between the germline ends. Germline-derived CDR1 and CDR2 are DFQATT and SNEGSKA (reference sequence). This CDR3 contains 13 residues. The CDR3 bases are TGCAGTGGGGAGGACGGCCCCGGGGAGACCCAGTACTTC. Its protein is CSGEDGPGETQYF.

This clonotype was recorded a few times. V usage is TRBV7-2 and J usage is TRBJ2-7; the match to TRBD2 covers 8 bases. The CDR3 has 15 residues. The J segment lost 0 bases and the V segment lost 1 base, leaving 2 bases of the junction unmatched. Germline CDR1 is SGHTA and CDR2 is FQGNSA. The CDR3 spells CASSLDSGSSYEQYF. The CDR3, as DNA: TGTGCCAGCAGCTTAGACAGCGGGAGCTCCTACGAGCAGTACTTC. Together with reference TRBV7-2 and TRBJ2-7, the CDR3 gives the full variable domain: GAGVSQSPSNKVTEKGKDVELRCDPISGHTALYWYRQSLGQGLEFLIYFQGNSAPDKSGLPSDRFSAERTGGSVSTLTIQRTQQEDSAVYLCASSLDSGSSYEQYFGPGTRLTVT.

In this sample, this clonotype turned up a few times. The chain combines TRBV14 with TRBJ2-5; D not resolved. The germline CDR1 and CDR2 sequences are SGHDN and FVKESK. CDR3 length equals 17 residues. V lost 3 bases, J lost 1 base, and 18 bases lay in between. This CDR3 is CASSHLSQSFTQETQYF. CDR3 sequence (DNA): TGTGCCAGCAGCCATCTCTCCCAGAGTTTTACCCAAGAGACCCAGTACTTC.

The rearrangement links TRBV9 to TRBJ1-1; 7 bases fit TRBD1. The germline gives CDR1 SGDLS, CDR2 YYNGEE. The CDR3 has 17 residues. The V gene end was trimmed by 0 bases and the J gene end by 1 base; junction bases not matched to a gene: 9. The CDR3 nucleotides read TGTGCCAGCAGCGTAGGGGGGGACAGAAGAGGGAACACTGAAGCTTTCTTT. It translates to CASSVGGDRRGNTEAFF. The entire variable domain, with the rest obtained from reference TRBV9 and TRBJ1-1, is as follows: DSGVTQTPKHLITATGQRVTLRCSPRSGDLSVYWYQQSLDQGLQFLIQYYNGEERAKGNILERFSAQQFPDLHSELNLSSLELGDSALYFCASSVGGDRRGNTEAFFGQGTRLTVV.

This clonotype was recorded a few times. This chain uses TRBV29-1 with TRBJ1-6; possible D gene TRBD1, 5 bases. Trimming removed 7 bases from V and 5 bases from J, with 15 bases in between. Germline CDR1 is SQVTM and CDR2 is ANQGSEA. The CDR3 is 14 amino acids. The CDR3 nucleotides read TGCAGCGCTGGGGGAACAGGCAATAATTCACCCCTCCACTTT. It yields the protein CSAGGTGNNSPLHF. The full variable domain, completed using reference TRBV29-1 and TRBJ1-6, is SAVISQKPSRDICQRGTSLTIQCQVDSQVTMMFWYRQQPGQSLTLIATANQGSEATYESGFVIDKFPISRPNLTFSTLTVSNMSPEDSSIYLCSAGGTGNNSPLHFGNGTRLTVT.

DNA for the CDR3: TGTGCCAGCAGCTTCCAAGGTTTGGGTGAGCAGTTCTTC. Amino acids: CASSFQGLGEQFF. V gene TRBV7-3 combines with J gene TRBJ2-1; no firm D call. Germline-derived CDR1 and CDR2 are SGHTA and FQGTGA. The CDR3 sequence is 13 residues long. V was clipped by 3 bases and J by 9 bases, with 12 bases between them.

This clonotype was recorded many times. This chain links TRBV7-6 with TRBJ2-7; 8 nucleotides align to TRBD2. The trim removed 2 bases at V and 6 bases at J, leaving 18 bases unmatched. CDR1 and CDR2 (germline): SGHVS, FNYEAQ. CDR3 size: 18 residues. For the CDR3, the DNA is TGTGCCAGCAGCTTAAACCCCGACGGGGGGGGCGTTGGGGGCGAGCAGTACTTC. This encodes CASSLNPDGGGVGGEQYF. Based on the CDR3 plus reference TRBV7-6 and TRBJ2-7, the full variable domain is GAGVSQSPRYKVTKRGQDVALRCDPISGHVSLYWYRQALGQGPEFLTYFNYEAQQDKSGLPNDRFSAERPEGSISTLTIQRTEQRDSAMYRCASSLNPDGGGVGGEQYFGPGTRLTVT.

This clonotype has more than one count but fewer than ten. The V and J genes are TRBV7-9 and TRBJ2-7; D is unclear. CDR1 and CDR2 from the germline V gene are SEHNR and FQNEAQ (reference sequence). Trimming shortened V by 7 bases and J by 4 bases, and 11 bases separated the two germline ends. The CDR3 length is 12 residues. CDR3 amino acids: CASTTSTYEQYF. CDR3 DNA sequence: TGTGCCAGCACCACGTCGACTTACGAGCAGTACTTC.

This clonotype was seen a few times. The V and J genes are TRBV6-2 or TRBV6-3 and TRBJ2-1; 14 nucleotides agree with TRBD2. The trim removed 2 bases at V and 10 bases at J, leaving 7 bases unmatched. The CDR3 length is 16 residues. Germline V lookup: CDR1 MNHEY, CDR2 SVGEGT. In nucleotides, the CDR3 is TGTGCCAGCAGTTACCGGGGACTAGCGGGAGTCGGCGAGCAGTTCTTC. Its translation is CASSYRGLAGVGEQFF.

This clonotype was counted only a few times. V is TRBV29-1 and J is TRBJ2-1; D might be TRBD2 (6 bases). Germline V gene sequence: CDR1 SQVTM, CDR2 ANQGSEA. CDR3 length: 13 amino acids. Trimming stripped 4 bases from V and 5 bases from J, with 12 bases between. As DNA, the CDR3 is TGCAGCGTTGGCAGGGACTTGGACAATGAGCAGTTCTTC. Translating it yields CSVGRDLDNEQFF.